Each of the 3 T cell receptor beta chains below was sequenced from the same sample in a study of OX40 agonist ivuxolimab in advanced cancers. Here immunoSEQ multiplex PCR was the method, and the copy in TCRdb shows in-frame clones only, minus some. This sample has roughly 70,000 clones, with 75% to 90% found just once. Sequences were derived from CD4+ or CD8+ T cells sorted from blood, sampled in a trial of the OX40 agonist ivuxolimab. These receptors all stem from an adult with an advanced solid tumor such as melanoma, head and neck, liver or kidney cancer.

This chain joins TRBV28 and TRBJ2-5; 7 positions match TRBD1. This CDR3 has 13 residues. The V gene end was trimmed by 7 bases and the J gene end by 4 bases; junction bases not matched to a gene: 6. Germline values: CDR1 MDHEN, CDR2 SYDVKM. Written as DNA, the CDR3 is TGTGCCAGCACCGCGACAGGGAGAGAGACCCAGTACTTC. Protein: CASTATGRETQYF.

V and J are TRBV4-3 and TRBJ1-3; 12 positions match TRBD1. This CDR3 is 14 amino acids long. The ends lost 3 bases at V and 7 bases at J; junction bases unmatched: 1. In germline, CDR1 is LGHNA, CDR2 YSLEER. The CDR3 reads CASSQGTGGNTIYF. The CDR3 DNA follows: TGCGCCAGCAGCCAGGGGACAGGGGGCAACACCATATATTTT.

The chain couples TRBV5-1 to TRBJ2-2; 7 bases are shared with TRBD1. This CDR3 region has 13 residues. The germline gives CDR1 SGHRS, CDR2 YFSETQ. Trimming at V came to 6 bases and at J to 6 bases, leaving 5 bases not matched to a gene. DNA of the CDR3: TGCGCCAGCAACGAACAGGGGTCCGGGGAGCTGTTTTTT. Its translation is CASNEQGSGELFF.